Described below is a single T cell receptor beta chain sequence and its context. The entry originates in a study of radiotherapy plus CTLA-4 blockade in lung cancer. Generated by immunoSEQ multiplex PCR, the TCRdb table keeps only in-frame clones and is missing some. The data hold tens of thousands of clones, with approximately 71% observed a single time. The CDR3 consists of 15 residues. CDR1 and CDR2 (germline): GTSNPN, SVGIG (reference sequence). Trimming at V came to 0 bases and at J to 5 bases, leaving 7 bases not matched to a gene. Sequencing was performed on peripheral blood, taken from a patient treated with radiotherapy plus ipilimumab. The TCR originated in a human donor with non-small cell lung cancer whose response to radiotherapy plus ipilimumab could not be evaluated. The chain uses TRBV30 and TRBJ2-7, with 10 bases that match TRBD2. DNA of the CDR3: TGTGCCTGGAGTGTGGAGCGGGGGGGCTTCAACGAGCAGTACTTC. Translating gives CAWSVERGGFNEQYF.